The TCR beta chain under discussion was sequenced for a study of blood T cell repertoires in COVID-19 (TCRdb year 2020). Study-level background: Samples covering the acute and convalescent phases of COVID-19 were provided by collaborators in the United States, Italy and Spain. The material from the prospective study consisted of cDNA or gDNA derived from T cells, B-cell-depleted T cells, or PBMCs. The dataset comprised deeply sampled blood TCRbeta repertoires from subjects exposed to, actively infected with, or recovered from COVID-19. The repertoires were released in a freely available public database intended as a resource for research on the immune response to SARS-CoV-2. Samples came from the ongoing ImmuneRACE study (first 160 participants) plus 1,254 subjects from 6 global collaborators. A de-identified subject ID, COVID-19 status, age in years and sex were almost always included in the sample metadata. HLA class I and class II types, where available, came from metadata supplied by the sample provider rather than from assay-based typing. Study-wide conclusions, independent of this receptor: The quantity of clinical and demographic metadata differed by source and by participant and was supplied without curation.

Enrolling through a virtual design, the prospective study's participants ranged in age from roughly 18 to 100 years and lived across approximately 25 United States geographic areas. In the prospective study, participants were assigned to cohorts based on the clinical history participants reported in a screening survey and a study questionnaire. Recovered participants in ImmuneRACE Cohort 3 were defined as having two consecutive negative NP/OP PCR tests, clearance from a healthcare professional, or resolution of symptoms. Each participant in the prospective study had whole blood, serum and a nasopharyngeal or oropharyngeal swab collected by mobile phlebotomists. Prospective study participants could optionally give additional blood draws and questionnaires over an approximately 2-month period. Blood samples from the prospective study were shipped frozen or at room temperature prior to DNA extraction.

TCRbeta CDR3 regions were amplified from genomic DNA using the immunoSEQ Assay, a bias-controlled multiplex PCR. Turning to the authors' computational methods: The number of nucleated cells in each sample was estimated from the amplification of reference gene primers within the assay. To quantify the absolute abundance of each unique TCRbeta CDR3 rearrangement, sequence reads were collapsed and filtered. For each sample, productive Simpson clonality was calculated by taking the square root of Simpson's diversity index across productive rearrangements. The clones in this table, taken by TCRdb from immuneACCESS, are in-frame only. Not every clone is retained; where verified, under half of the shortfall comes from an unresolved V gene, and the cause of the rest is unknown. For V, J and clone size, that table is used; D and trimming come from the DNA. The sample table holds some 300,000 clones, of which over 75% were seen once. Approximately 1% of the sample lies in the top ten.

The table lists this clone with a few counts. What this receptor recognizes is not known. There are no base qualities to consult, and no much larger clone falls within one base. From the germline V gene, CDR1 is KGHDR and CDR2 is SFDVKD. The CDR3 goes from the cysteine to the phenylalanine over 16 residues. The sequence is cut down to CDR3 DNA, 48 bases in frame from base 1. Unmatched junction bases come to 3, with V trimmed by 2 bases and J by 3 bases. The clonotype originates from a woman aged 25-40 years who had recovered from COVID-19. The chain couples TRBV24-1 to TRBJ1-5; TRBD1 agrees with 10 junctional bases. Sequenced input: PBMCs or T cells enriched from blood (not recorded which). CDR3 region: CATSDSDRGPNQPQHF. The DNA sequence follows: TGTGCCACCAGTGATTCTGACAGGGGGCCCAATCAGCCCCAGCATTTT.